What follows is one TCR beta chain and its context. Its antigen is not identified. Germline and junction disagree at one end, which may indicate a read error. The sample is drawn from a study of graft-versus-host responses after intestinal transplantation. Here immunoSEQ multiplex PCR was the method, and the copy in TCRdb shows in-frame clones only, minus some. The sample lists some 130,000 clones, about 95% seen once, with around 3.3% in the top ten. The CDR3 has 13 residues. Germline-derived CDR1 and CDR2 are MNHNS and SASEGT. Whole-study results and caveats: GvH clones were identified in recipient marrow, with some first appearing in ileum or blood. Peak circulating GvH clone levels were associated with early post-transplant HvG declines.

This sequence joins TRBV6-1 and TRBJ2-1; D is uncertain. The TCR sequence derives from a human donor who received an intestinal transplant. The specimen comprised unstimulated CD8+ T cells sorted from spleen or lymph node cells, sampled before intestinal transplant. CDR3 protein: CASSEFLYNEQLF. The CDR3 DNA sequence: TGTGCCAGCAGTGAGTTTCTCTACAATGAGCAGCTCTTC.